Below are 25 T cell receptor beta chains sequenced from a single sample in a study of T-cell memory formation after mild COVID-19. TCRdb ran MiXCR on the 5' RACE reads and lists one entry per CDR3 protein. The sample lists under 110,000 distinct CDR3 sequences, around an eighth occurring once. What was sequenced was PBMCs or a T cell subset sorted from them (not recorded which). The receptors shown here come from an adult woman who had mild COVID-19 (a few samples of this study predate the infection). Cell type and time point are not known.

This chain joins TRBV4-1 and TRBJ2-2, with 11 bases aligning to TRBD1. Looked up from germline, CDR1 is MGHRA and CDR2 is YSYEKL. The CDR3 totals 17 residues. Trimming at V came to 5 bases and at J to 1 base, leaving 6 bases not matched to a gene. The CDR3 sequence is CASSEGQGGWNTGELFF. In nucleotides, the CDR3 is TGCGCCAGCAGCGAGGGACAGGGGGGGTGGAACACCGGGGAGCTGTTTTTT.

A few counts support this clonotype. The chain uses TRBV12-3 or TRBV12-4 and TRBJ2-1; TRBD2 matches at 12 bases. CDR3 length: 15 residues. The junction had 5 bases not matched to a gene; V was cut back by 4 bases and J by 7 bases. CDR3: CASSSSGRGENEQFF. CDR3 coding DNA: TGTGCCAGCAGTTCTAGCGGGAGGGGGGAGAATGAGCAGTTCTTC.

This clonotype was recorded a few times. This chain joins TRBV13 and TRBJ2-5, with unresolved D. V shed 0 bases and J shed 4 bases, with 6 bases lying between them. CDR3 size: 13 residues. Germline values: CDR1 PRHDT, CDR2 FYEKMQ (reference sequence). The CDR3 here is CASSLGTRETQYF. CDR3 sequence (DNA): TGTGCCAGCAGCTTAGGGACACGAGAGACCCAGTACTTC.

This clonotype showed up many times. The chain couples TRBV7-8 to TRBJ2-7; 8 positions agree with TRBD2. This CDR3 spans 16 amino acids. V was pared by 3 bases and J by 0 bases, with 7 bases of the junction left unmatched. CDR1 SGHVS and CDR2 FQNEAQ come from the germline V gene. The CDR3 DNA reads TGTGCCAGCAGCTTCGACTCGGGGGGGTACTCCTACGAGCAGTACTTC. Its protein is CASSFDSGGYSYEQYF.

The chain uses TRBV5-1 and TRBJ2-7, with no clear D. Germline V gene data show CDR1 as SGHRS and CDR2 as YFSETQ. V lost 4 bases, J lost 3 bases, and 17 bases lay in between. The CDR3 contains 15 residues. CDR3 DNA sequence: TGCGCCAGCAGCGCCTATTCAGGCTCCTTCTACGAGCAGTACTTC. Amino acid sequence: CASSAYSGSFYEQYF.

The gene calls are TRBV9 and TRBJ2-3; D is ambiguous. Trimming pared 0 bases from V and 0 bases from J, leaving 5 bases between. This CDR3 spans 14 amino acids. Germline V gives CDR1 SGDLS, CDR2 YYNGEE. CDR3 protein: CASSVGGSTDTQYF. For the CDR3, the DNA is TGTGCCAGCAGCGTAGGGGGTAGCACAGATACGCAGTATTTT.

V usage is TRBV5-1 and J usage is TRBJ2-1; 10 positions agree with TRBD1. Germline trimming cut 0 bases from V and 5 bases from J; bases unmatched to any gene: 5. Germline values: CDR1 SGHRS, CDR2 YFSETQ. This CDR3 is built from 16 residues. The CDR3 spells CASSLVGQGVHNEQFF. DNA of the CDR3: TGCGCCAGCAGCTTGGTAGGACAGGGGGTCCACAATGAGCAGTTCTTC.

This clonotype has only a few counts. The CDR3 sequence: CASSPGWRGGAYNEQFF. The CDR3 nucleotides are TGTGCCAGCAGCCCCGGGTGGAGGGGGGGGGCGTACAATGAGCAGTTCTTC. The chain carries TRBV7-2 and TRBJ2-1, with TRBD2 as a possible D gene (7 bases). Germline V gene lookup returns CDR1 SGHTA and CDR2 FQGNSA. Deletions cut 5 bases from V and 4 bases from J, with 21 bases between. The CDR3 spans 17 residues.

The chain has TRBV6-5 and TRBJ2-7; a possible D gene is TRBD1 (6 bases). Per the germline V gene, CDR1 is MNHEY and CDR2 is SVGAGI. V dropped 3 bases and J dropped 3 bases, with 12 bases sitting between them. The CDR3 is 14 amino acids. CDR3 region: CASSYRGTSYEQYF. The CDR3 nucleotides read TGTGCCAGCAGTTATAGGGGGACGAGCTACGAGCAGTACTTC.

This clonotype was observed a handful of times. This chain's CDR3 is CSVDGQGNTGELFF. The CDR3 DNA reads TGCAGCGTTGACGGGCAGGGTAACACCGGGGAGCTGTTTTTT. This chain uses TRBV29-1 with TRBJ2-2, with a tentative D call TRBD1 (5 bases). The CDR3 runs 14 residues. The V and J ends lost 3 bases and 2 bases respectively, with 10 bases between them. Germline V gene sequence: CDR1 SQVTM, CDR2 ANQGSEA.

The chain couples TRBV5-1 to TRBJ2-3; 7 positions match TRBD2. V lost 4 bases to trimming and J lost 3 bases; unmatched junction nucleotides: 8. Germline values: CDR1 SGHRS, CDR2 YFSETQ. The CDR3 contains 15 residues. CDR3 nucleotides: TGCGCCAGCAGCCCGCGGGAGTCCAGGACAGATACGCAGTATTTT. Translation: CASSPRESRTDTQYF.

The CDR3 nucleotides read TGTGCCAGCACCATCTCGGGGCATAATTCACCCCTCCACTTT. Encoded protein: CASTISGHNSPLHF. The J gene is TRBJ1-6, the V gene TRBV6-5; D possibly corresponds to TRBD1 (5 bases). The CDR3 has 14 amino acids. V gave up 7 bases and J gave up 5 bases, with 12 bases separating them. CDR1 is MNHEY and CDR2 is SVGAGI in the germline V gene.

CDR3 region: CSVEEPKKRSYNEQFF. The CDR3 DNA reads TGCAGCGTTGAAGAACCGAAGAAGCGGTCCTACAATGAGCAGTTCTTC. The chain links TRBV29-1 to TRBJ2-1, with D possibly matching TRBD2 (5 bases). The CDR3 is 16 residues long. Germline CDR1 and CDR2: SQVTM and ANQGSEA. V gave up 0 bases and J gave up 1 base, with 13 bases separating them.

The chain links TRBV29-1 to TRBJ1-2, with D tentatively TRBD1 (6 bases). The CDR3 runs 13 residues. Looked up from germline, CDR1 is SQVTM and CDR2 is ANQGSEA. Trimming removed 7 bases at V and 3 bases at J, with 15 bases between. The CDR3 here is CSAGTGIHYGYTF. The CDR3 DNA reads as TGCAGCGCTGGAACAGGGATTCACTATGGCTACACCTTC.

The chain is built from TRBV4-3 and TRBJ2-2; tentative D call: TRBD1 (5 bases). This CDR3 is built from 14 residues. The V end lost 3 bases, the J end lost 7 bases, and 12 bases lay between the germline ends. CDR1 and CDR2 from the germline V gene are LGHNA and YSLEER. The CDR3 here is CASSHTQGGGELFF. Here the CDR3 DNA reads TGCGCCAGCAGCCATACTCAGGGCGGCGGGGAGCTGTTTTTT.

This clonotype was picked up a small number of times. This chain links TRBV7-2 with TRBJ2-7; tentatively, D is TRBD1 (5 bases). CDR3 length: 15 residues. The germline V gene has CDR1 SGHTA and CDR2 FQGNSA. The V and J ends lost 0 bases and 2 bases respectively, with 11 bases between them. CDR3 protein: CASSLALDTPYEQYF. As DNA, the CDR3 is TGTGCCAGCAGCTTAGCGCTGGACACCCCCTACGAGCAGTACTTC.

This rearrangement joins TRBV19 to TRBJ2-1, with 9 bases lining up with TRBD2. The germline gives CDR1 LNHDA, CDR2 SQIVND (reference sequence). CDR3 size: 16 residues. Trimming removed 2 bases from V and 4 bases from J; junction bases left unmatched: 6. In nucleotides, the CDR3 is TGTGCCAGTAGTATAACCCCTAGCGGGATATACAATGAGCAGTTCTTC. It is translated as CASSITPSGIYNEQFF. Full variable domain (missing parts from reference TRBV19 and TRBJ2-1): DGGITQSPKYLFRKEGQNVTLSCEQNLNHDAMYWYRQDPGQGLRLIYYSQIVNDFQKGDIAEGYSVSREKKESFPLTVTSAQKNPTAFYLCASSITPSGIYNEQFFGPGTRLTVL.

The J gene is TRBJ2-2, the V gene TRBV2; 10 bases fit TRBD2. Germline V gene lookup returns CDR1 SNHLY and CDR2 FYNNEI. With 3 bases clipped from V and 3 bases from J, the junction kept 1 base outside the gene matches. The CDR3 runs to 15 residues. The CDR3 is CASSDSGGYTGELFF. Written as DNA, the CDR3 is TGTGCCAGCAGTGATAGCGGGGGGTACACCGGGGAGCTGTTTTTT.

This clonotype was detected many times. V gene TRBV6-1 combines with J gene TRBJ2-1; 13 bases line up with TRBD2. Germline V lookup: CDR1 MNHNS, CDR2 SASEGT. This CDR3 is built from 15 residues. V shed 1 base and J 6 bases; nucleotides not matched to a gene: 0. As DNA, the CDR3 is TGTGCCAGCAGTGAAGGGACTAGCGGGAGCAATGAGCAGTTCTTC. Protein sequence: CASSEGTSGSNEQFF.

This clonotype appeared a few times. This chain joins TRBV4-3 and TRBJ1-1; 9 nucleotides match TRBD1. Germline loops: CDR1 LGHNA, CDR2 YSLEER. The CDR3 consists of 14 residues. The ends lost 7 bases at V and 1 base at J; junction bases unmatched: 4. In DNA, the CDR3 is TGCGCCAGCACTCCGGACAGGGGGAACACTGAAGCTTTCTTT. Translating gives CASTPDRGNTEAFF.

This clonotype has just a few counts. J is TRBJ1-5 and V is TRBV7-9; no clear D gene. Germline CDR1 and CDR2: SEHNR and FQNEAQ (reference sequence). The length of the CDR3 is 12 residues. Trimming shortened V by 6 bases and J by 10 bases, and 13 bases separated the two germline ends. The CDR3 sequence: CASSHASVPQHF. The DNA of the CDR3 is TGTGCCAGCAGTCATGCGTCAGTTCCCCAGCATTTT.

This clonotype was found many times. The J gene is TRBJ2-1, the V gene TRBV5-1; the D gene is possibly TRBD2 (6 bases). This CDR3 has 15 residues. The V gene's germline CDR1 is SGHRS and CDR2 YFSETQ. Deletions cut 6 bases from V and 6 bases from J, with 19 bases between. The CDR3 loop reads CASNPSGEGLNEQFF. The CDR3 nucleotides read TGCGCCAGCAACCCCTCCGGAGAGGGACTCAATGAGCAGTTCTTC.

There are a few counts of this clonotype. The rearrangement uses TRBV19 and TRBJ2-7; possible D gene TRBD2, 5 bases. Germline V gives CDR1 LNHDA, CDR2 SQIVND (reference sequence). This CDR3 region has 14 residues. V dropped 10 bases and J dropped 2 bases, with 18 bases sitting between them. The CDR3 region is CATHPPRGPYEQYF. CDR3 DNA: TGTGCCACCCACCCCCCCCGGGGTCCCTACGAGCAGTACTTC.

This clonotype was counted only a few times. The gene calls are TRBV5-1 and TRBJ1-1; D is unclear. The germline V gene has CDR1 SGHRS and CDR2 YFSETQ. CDR3 length: 13 residues. V was trimmed by 4 bases and J by 11 bases, leaving 18 bases between them. DNA for the CDR3: TGCGCCAGCAGCCCCTACATCGCGCTACCGGCTTTCTTT. Translating it yields CASSPYIALPAFF.

This clonotype was recorded a few times. V and J are TRBV29-1 and TRBJ2-1; a weak D match, TRBD2 (6 bases). CDR1 and CDR2 (germline): SQVTM, ANQGSEA. The CDR3 is made up of 14 amino acids. V lost 6 bases to trimming and J lost 3 bases, with 15 bases between them. The CDR3 coding sequence is TGCAGCGTGGGGTATCCAGCGGGCTACAATGAGCAGTTCTTC. It codes for CSVGYPAGYNEQFF.